This TCR beta chain was captured in a study of T cells in Graves' hyperthyroidism and ophthalmopathy. Broader study findings: Among clonotypes expanded in thyroid above 0.001, most were also found in blood. From stable hyperthyroidism, ophthalmopathy was separated by a 13 V-J model. The model anticipated ophthalmopathy a median approximately six months pre-onset.

This clonotype was observed many times. Antigen unknown. V dropped 3 bases and J dropped 4 bases, with 19 bases sitting between them. CDR1 and CDR2 from the germline V gene are SGHTA and FQGTGA. The CDR3 runs 16 residues. An approximately 10 ml volume of fresh peripheral blood provided the PBMCs. RNA transcripts gave rise to amplified TCR beta CDR3 regions. HTBI primers were used for first-round RT-PCR of the TCR CDR3. TCRdb processed the multiplex PCR reads anew with MiXCR; each CDR3 protein has one entry. The sample includes 450,000 to 650,000 distinct CDR3 sequences, 12% to 15% of them seen just once.

This TCR came from a young woman with Graves' ophthalmopathy. The sequenced material came from blood. The chain recombines TRBV7-3 with TRBJ2-7; D ambiguous. The DNA of the CDR3 is TGTGCCAGCAGCTTTTCGGCAGACCAATATGGGTACGAGCAGTACTTC. Protein product: CASSFSADQYGYEQYF.